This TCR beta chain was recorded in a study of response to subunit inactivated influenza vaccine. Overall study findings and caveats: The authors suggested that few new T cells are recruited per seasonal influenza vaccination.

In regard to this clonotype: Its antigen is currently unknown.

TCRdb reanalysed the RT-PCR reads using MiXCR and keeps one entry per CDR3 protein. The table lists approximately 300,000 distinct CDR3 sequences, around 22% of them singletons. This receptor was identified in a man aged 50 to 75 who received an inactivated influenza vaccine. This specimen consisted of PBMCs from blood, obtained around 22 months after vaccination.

CDR3: CASSDPSAGTVYGYTF. DNA for the CDR3: TGTGCCAGCAGTGACCCCTCCGCCGGGACGGTCTATGGCTACACCTTC. This sequence joins TRBV25-1 and TRBJ1-2; tentatively, D is TRBD1 (5 bases). CDR1 and CDR2 from the germline V gene are MGHDK and SYGVNS. V shed 3 bases and J shed 4 bases, with 18 bases lying between them. CDR3 length: 16 amino acids.